In this sample, the clone carrying this T cell receptor beta chain turned up many times. Researchers amplified the TCR beta CDR3 regions from RNA transcripts. RT-PCR in the first round (using the HTBI primer set) targeted the TCR CDR3. One entry per CDR3 protein, called by TCRdb with MiXCR from the multiplex PCR reads. This sample has a few hundred thousand distinct CDR3 sequences; over 15% occur once, and the top ten carry about 50%. The data are from a study of T cells in Graves' hyperthyroidism and ophthalmopathy. Study summary: Initial diagnosis, before any treatment, was when peripheral blood was collected.

The sequencing input was blood. This receptor was obtained from a woman between 55 and 75 years old with Graves' ophthalmopathy.

The CDR3: CASSLFTSQAGELFF. The CDR3 DNA is TGCGCCAGCAGCTTGTTCACTAGCCAGGCCGGGGAGCTGTTTTTT. The chain has TRBV5-1 and TRBJ2-2; D may be TRBD2 (6 bases). V was cut by 1 base and J by 6 bases, with 13 bases left in between. In germline, CDR1 is SGHRS, CDR2 YFSETQ. The CDR3 extends over 15 amino acids.